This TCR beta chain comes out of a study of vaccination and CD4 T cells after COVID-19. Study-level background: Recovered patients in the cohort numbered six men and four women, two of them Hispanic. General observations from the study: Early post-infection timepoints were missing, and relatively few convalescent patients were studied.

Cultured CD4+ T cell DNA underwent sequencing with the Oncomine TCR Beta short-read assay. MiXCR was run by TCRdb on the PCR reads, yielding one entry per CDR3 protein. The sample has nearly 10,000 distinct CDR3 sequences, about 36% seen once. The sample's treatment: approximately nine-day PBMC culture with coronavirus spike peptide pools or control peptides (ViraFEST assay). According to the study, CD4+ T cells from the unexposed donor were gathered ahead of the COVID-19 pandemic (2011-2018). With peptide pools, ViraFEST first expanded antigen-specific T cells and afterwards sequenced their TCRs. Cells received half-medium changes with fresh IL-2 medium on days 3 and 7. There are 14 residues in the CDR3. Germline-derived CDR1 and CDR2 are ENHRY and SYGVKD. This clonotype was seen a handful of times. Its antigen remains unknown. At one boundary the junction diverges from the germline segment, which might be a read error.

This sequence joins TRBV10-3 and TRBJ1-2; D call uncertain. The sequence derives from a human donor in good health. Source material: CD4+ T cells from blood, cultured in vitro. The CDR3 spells CAIGDGPEGYGYTF. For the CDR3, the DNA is TGTGCCATCGGTGACGGCCCCGAGGGCTATGGCTACACCTTC.